The present entry profiles one T cell receptor beta chain with its context. Its target is unknown. This sample stems from a study of regulatory T cells in long-lasting Graves disease. Study overall: Over 5 years of antithyroid drugs plus positive TSH receptor antibodies defined persistent Graves' disease. Overall study findings and caveats: Among persistent patients, a larger number of public clonotypes were shared (over 2,500) than among newly diagnosed patients (just over 950).

With iRepertoire HTBI primers and Arm-PCR of CDR3 regions, TCR beta libraries were built. As handled by the study authors: Identification of gene segments yielded more than 60 TRBV and about 15 TRBJ across samples. TCRdb reanalysed the multiplex PCR reads using MiXCR and keeps one entry per CDR3 protein. The V and J calls shown here were made by TCRdb, not taken from the authors' results. The repertoire holds around 460,000 distinct CDR3 sequences, with approximately 23% as singletons. Regarding time point: persistent/refractory GD, antithyroid drugs over 5 years with positive TRAb. Generation of the TCR library employed RNA extracted from PBMCs. A peripheral blood sample, roughly 8.5 milliliters in volume, was drawn into EDTA tubes. CDR1 MNHNS and CDR2 SASEGT come from the germline V gene. V dropped 5 bases and J dropped 2; count of bases not matched to a gene: 13. The CDR3 has 18 amino acids.

This TCR was sampled from a female donor with Graves disease. Sequencing was performed on peripheral blood mononuclear cells (PBMCs), taken when the disease was refractory, from a patient treated with antithyroid drugs. The V call is TRBV6-1, the J call TRBJ2-2, with TRBD2 matching 8 bases. CDR3 region: CASSLPGLDFFNTGELFF. In DNA form, the CDR3 reads TGTGCCAGCAGTCTGCCGGGACTAGACTTTTTTAACACCGGGGAGCTGTTTTTT.